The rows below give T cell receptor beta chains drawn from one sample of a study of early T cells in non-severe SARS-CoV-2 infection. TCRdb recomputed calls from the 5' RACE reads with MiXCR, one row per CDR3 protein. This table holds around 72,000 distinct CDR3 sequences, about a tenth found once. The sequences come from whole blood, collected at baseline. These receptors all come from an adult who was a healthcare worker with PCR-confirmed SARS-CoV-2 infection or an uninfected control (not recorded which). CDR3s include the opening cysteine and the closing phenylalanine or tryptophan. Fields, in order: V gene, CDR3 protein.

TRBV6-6,CASRWGAGNSPLHF
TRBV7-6,CASRKPPAYNEQFF
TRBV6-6,CATRDGGAYEQFF
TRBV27,CASSPLRQGKDEQYF
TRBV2,CASTPGTVGNTIYF
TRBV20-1,CSALRPDRGRLLFPNNEQFF
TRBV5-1,CASSLSYSGNTIYF
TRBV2,CATSFGDTQYF
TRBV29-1,CSVGTGPTEAFF
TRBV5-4,CASSLTPGRYTF
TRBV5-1,CASSLDPSNEQFF
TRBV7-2,CASSLETGGYEQYF
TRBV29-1,CSVGEFSGNTIYF
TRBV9,CASSVGTPPQSYEQYF
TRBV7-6,CASSLNSRQGVDTQYF
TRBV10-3,CAISESTSNQPQHF
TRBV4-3,CASSQAAGRGWEKLFF
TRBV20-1,CSARATGNGEQYF
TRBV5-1,CASSLVGYGAFF
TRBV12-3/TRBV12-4,CASSLLATKEQYF
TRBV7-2,CASSPDRAQPQHF
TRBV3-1,CASSRRDRNTEAFF
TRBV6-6,CASSYGQGNSPLHF
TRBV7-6,CASSLSTVWRDEQFF
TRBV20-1,CSASPVGTDTQYF